These T cell receptor beta chains were read from a single sample in a study of CD8+ T cells in alopecia areata. Clones were sequenced by immunoSEQ multiplex PCR, and TCRdb holds only the in-frame ones, with some missing. The table records roughly 60,000 clones, under 60% of them present only once. The material sequenced was CD8+ T cells sorted from blood, taken between weeks 36 and 40, from a patient treated with tofacitinib. These receptors all come from a human donor with alopecia areata. The CDR3 runs from the conserved cysteine through the conserved F or W. Each record gives: clone size, J gene, D gene, V gene, CDR3 protein, CDR3 DNA. A D gene is named only where the DNA matches it firmly. Only part of the rows carry a size: once, few, many, or a class if the clone is expanded.

size: .; J: TRBJ2-1; D: TRBD2; V: TRBV29-1; CDR3: CSVGLGGEQFF; DNA: TGCAGCGTGGGACTAGGAGGTGAGCAGTTCTTC
size: .; J: TRBJ2-7; D: .; V: TRBV27; CDR3: CASSTGLEQYF; DNA: TGTGCCAGCAGCACAGGACTCGAGCAGTACTTC
size: few; J: TRBJ2-1; D: TRBD2; V: TRBV28; CDR3: CASRLASGTNYNEQFF; DNA: TGTGCCAGCAGACTAGCTAGCGGAACCAATTACAATGAGCAGTTCTTC
size: .; J: TRBJ2-7; D: .; V: TRBV9; CDR3: CASSAGPSAYEQYF; DNA: TGTGCCAGCAGCGCGGGACCCTCCGCCTACGAGCAGTACTTC
size: .; J: TRBJ1-1; D: TRBD1; V: TRBV9; CDR3: CASSPGTGVMNTEAFF; DNA: TGTGCCAGCAGCCCCGGGACAGGCGTTATGAACACTGAAGCTTTCTTT
size: .; J: TRBJ2-5; D: .; V: TRBV21-1; CDR3: CASSKAQQETQYF; DNA: TGTGCCAGCAGCAAAGCGCAACAAGAGACCCAGTACTTC
size: .; J: TRBJ2-1; D: .; V: TRBV4-2; CDR3: CASSPLGPEQFF; DNA: TGTGCCAGCAGCCCCCTAGGGCCTGAGCAGTTCTTC
size: .; J: TRBJ2-2; D: TRBD1; V: TRBV29-1; CDR3: CSVADRDVDTGELFF; DNA: TGCAGCGTTGCCGACAGGGATGTCGACACCGGGGAGCTGTTTTTT
size: .; J: TRBJ2-7; D: TRBD1; V: TRBV7-9; CDR3: CASSNSGTGSDEQYF; DNA: TGTGCCAGCAGCAACTCCGGGACAGGGTCGGACGAGCAGTACTTC
size: few; J: TRBJ2-1; D: TRBD2; V: TRBV29-1; CDR3: CSVEGGLINEQFF; DNA: TGCAGCGTTGAGGGAGGGCTGATCAATGAGCAGTTCTTC
size: many; J: TRBJ2-1; D: .; V: TRBV2; CDR3: CATSGSRYEQFF; DNA: TGTGCCACCTCCGGGAGCCGCTATGAGCAGTTCTTC
size: few; J: TRBJ2-1; D: TRBD2; V: TRBV29-1; CDR3: CSISGREDEQFF; DNA: TGCAGCATTAGCGGGAGGGAGGATGAGCAGTTCTTC
size: .; J: TRBJ1-3; D: TRBD1; V: TRBV7-6; CDR3: CASRRDRGFSGNTIYF; DNA: TGTGCCAGCAGACGGGACAGGGGTTTCTCTGGAAACACCATATATTTT